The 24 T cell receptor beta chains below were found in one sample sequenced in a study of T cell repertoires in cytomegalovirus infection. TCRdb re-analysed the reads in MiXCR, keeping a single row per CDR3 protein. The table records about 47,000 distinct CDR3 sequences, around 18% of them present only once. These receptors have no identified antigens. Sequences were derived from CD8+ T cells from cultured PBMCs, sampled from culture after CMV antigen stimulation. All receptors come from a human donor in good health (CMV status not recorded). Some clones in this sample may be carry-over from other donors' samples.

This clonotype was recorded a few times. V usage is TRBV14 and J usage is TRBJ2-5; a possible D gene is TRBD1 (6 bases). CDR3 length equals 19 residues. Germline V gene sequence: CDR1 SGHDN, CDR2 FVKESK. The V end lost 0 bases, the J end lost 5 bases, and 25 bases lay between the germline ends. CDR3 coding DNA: TGTGCCAGCAGCCAAGATATACAGGGACATTCTTTAAGGGAGGAGACCCAGTACTTC. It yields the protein CASSQDIQGHSLREETQYF.

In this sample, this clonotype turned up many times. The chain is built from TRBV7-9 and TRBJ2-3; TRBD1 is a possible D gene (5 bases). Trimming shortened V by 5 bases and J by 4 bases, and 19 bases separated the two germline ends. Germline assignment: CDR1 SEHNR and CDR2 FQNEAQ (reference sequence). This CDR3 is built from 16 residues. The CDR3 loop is CASSAAGRVIPDTQYF. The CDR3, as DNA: TGTGCCAGCAGCGCCGCAGGCAGGGTGATCCCAGATACGCAGTATTTT.

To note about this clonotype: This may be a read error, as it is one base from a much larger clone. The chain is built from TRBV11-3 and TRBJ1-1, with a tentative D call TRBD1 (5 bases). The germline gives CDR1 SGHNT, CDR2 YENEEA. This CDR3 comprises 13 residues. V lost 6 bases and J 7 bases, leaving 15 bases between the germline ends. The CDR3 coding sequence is TGTGCCAGCAGATTGGGGAGGGGTAGTGAAGCTTTCTTT. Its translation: CASRLGRGSEAFF.

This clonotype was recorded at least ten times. This CDR3 is CASSSTTGGKNEQFF. Here the CDR3 DNA reads TGTGCCAGCAGCTCTACGACAGGGGGCAAGAATGAGCAGTTCTTC. The rearrangement joins TRBV7-8 to TRBJ2-1; 10 nucleotides match TRBD1. Trimming cost V 4 bases and J 7 bases; bases outside gene matches: 7. This CDR3 has 15 residues. In germline, CDR1 is SGHVS, CDR2 FQNEAQ.

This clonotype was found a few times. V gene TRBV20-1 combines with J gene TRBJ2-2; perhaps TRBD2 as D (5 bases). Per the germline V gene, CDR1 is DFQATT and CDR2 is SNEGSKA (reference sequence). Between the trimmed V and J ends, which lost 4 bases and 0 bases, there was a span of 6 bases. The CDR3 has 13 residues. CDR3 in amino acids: CSATLANTGELFF. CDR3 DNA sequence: TGCAGTGCTACACTAGCGAACACCGGGGAGCTGTTTTTT.

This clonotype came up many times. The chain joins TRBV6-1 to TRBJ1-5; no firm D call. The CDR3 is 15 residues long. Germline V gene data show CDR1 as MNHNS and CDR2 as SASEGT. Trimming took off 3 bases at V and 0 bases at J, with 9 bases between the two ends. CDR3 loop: CASSELFTSNQPQHF. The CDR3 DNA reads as TGTGCCAGCAGTGAGTTGTTCACTAGCAATCAGCCCCAGCATTTT.

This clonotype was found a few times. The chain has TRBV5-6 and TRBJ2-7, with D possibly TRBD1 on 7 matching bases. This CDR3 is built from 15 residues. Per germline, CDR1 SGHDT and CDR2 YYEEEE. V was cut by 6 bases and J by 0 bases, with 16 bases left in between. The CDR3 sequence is CASTAGQIYSYEQYF. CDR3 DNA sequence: TGTGCCAGCACCGCGGGACAGATCTACTCCTACGAGCAGTACTTC.

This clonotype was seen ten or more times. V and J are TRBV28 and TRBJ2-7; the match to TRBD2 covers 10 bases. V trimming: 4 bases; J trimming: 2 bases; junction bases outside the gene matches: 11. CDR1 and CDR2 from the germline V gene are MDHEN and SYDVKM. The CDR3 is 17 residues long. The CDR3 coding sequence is TGTGCCAGCAGTTACTCGGCTAGCGGGGGAGTAACCTACGAGCAGTACTTC. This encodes CASSYSASGGVTYEQYF.

The CDR3 is CASSSNRGTGDAFRAFF. CDR3 nucleotides: TGTGCCAGCAGTTCGAACCGAGGGACAGGGGATGCCTTTAGGGCTTTCTTT. The chain combines TRBV6-2 or TRBV6-3 with TRBJ1-1; 10 bases fit TRBD1. The CDR3 length is 17 residues. V lost 4 bases, J lost 11 bases, and 19 bases stayed unmatched. The germline gives CDR1 MNHEY, CDR2 SVGEGT.

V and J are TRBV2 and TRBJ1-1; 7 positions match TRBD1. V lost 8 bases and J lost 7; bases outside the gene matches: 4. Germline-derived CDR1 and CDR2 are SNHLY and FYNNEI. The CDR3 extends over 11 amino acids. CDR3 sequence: CASADRIEAFF. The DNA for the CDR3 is TGTGCCAGCGCGGACAGGATTGAAGCTTTCTTT.

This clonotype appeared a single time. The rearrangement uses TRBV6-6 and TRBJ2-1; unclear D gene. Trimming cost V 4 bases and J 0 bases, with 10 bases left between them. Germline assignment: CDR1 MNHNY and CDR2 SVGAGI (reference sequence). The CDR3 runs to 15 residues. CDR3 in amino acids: CASSSWASSYNEQFF. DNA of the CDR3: TGTGCCAGCAGTTCCTGGGCTAGCTCCTACAATGAGCAGTTCTTC.

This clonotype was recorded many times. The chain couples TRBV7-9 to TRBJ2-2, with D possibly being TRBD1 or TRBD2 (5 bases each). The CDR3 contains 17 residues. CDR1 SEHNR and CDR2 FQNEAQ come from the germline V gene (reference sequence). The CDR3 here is CALPYPAGTPNTGELFF. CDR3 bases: TGTGCTCTCCCCTATCCCGCAGGGACCCCGAACACCGGGGAGCTGTTTTTT.

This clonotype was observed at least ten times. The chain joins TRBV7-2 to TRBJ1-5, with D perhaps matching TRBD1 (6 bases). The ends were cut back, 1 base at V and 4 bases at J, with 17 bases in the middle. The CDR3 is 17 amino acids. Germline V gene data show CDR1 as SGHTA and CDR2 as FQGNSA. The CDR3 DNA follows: TGTGCCAGCAGCTTAGGGGGGCCGGGGGGCCGAAATCAGCCCCAGCATTTT. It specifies CASSLGGPGGRNQPQHF.

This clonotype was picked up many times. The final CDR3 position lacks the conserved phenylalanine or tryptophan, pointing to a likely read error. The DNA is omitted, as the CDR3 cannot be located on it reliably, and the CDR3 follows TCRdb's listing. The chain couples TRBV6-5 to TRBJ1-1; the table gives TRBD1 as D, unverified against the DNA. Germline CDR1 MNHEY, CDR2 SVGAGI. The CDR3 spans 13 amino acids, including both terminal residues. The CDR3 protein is CASSYSGQGFQFV.

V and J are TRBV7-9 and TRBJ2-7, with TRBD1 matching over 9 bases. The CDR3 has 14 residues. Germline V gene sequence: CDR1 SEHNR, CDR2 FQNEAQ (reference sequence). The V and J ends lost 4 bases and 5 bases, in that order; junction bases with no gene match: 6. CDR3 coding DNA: TGTGCCAGCAGCTCAAGGGACAGGGCCCACGAGCAGTACTTC. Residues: CASSSRDRAHEQYF.

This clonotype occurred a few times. Written as DNA, the CDR3 is TGTGCCAGCAGCCCCCTAGCGCCTGAGCAGTTCTTC. Encoded protein: CASSPLAPEQFF. The chain carries TRBV12-3 or TRBV12-4 and TRBJ2-1, with D maybe TRBD2 (6 bases). Trimming left V 6 bases short and J 9 bases short, with 12 bases between. The CDR3 is 12 amino acids.

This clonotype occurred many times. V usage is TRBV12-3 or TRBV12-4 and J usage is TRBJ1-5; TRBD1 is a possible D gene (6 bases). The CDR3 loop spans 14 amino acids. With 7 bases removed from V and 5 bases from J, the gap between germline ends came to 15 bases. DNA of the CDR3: TGTGCCAGCACCATGGGGGGCCAAGATCAGCCCCAGCATTTT. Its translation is CASTMGGQDQPQHF.

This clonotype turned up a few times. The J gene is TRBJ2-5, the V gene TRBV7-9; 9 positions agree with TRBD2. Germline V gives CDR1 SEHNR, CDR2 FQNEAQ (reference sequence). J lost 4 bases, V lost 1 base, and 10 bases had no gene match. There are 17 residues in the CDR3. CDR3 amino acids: CASSLGSASGKVETQYF. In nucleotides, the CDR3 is TGTGCCAGCAGCTTAGGCTCGGCTAGCGGGAAAGTAGAGACCCAGTACTTC.

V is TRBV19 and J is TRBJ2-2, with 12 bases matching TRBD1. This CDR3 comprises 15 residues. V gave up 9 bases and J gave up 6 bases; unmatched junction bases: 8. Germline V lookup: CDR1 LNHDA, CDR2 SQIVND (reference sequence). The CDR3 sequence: CASSRDRGLPGELFF. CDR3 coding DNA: TGTGCCAGCAGCCGGGACAGGGGGCTCCCCGGGGAGCTGTTTTTT.

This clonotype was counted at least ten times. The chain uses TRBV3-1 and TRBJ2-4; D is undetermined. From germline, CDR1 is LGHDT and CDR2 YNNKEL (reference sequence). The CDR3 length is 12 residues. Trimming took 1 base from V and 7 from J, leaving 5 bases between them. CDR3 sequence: CASSQVGNIQYF. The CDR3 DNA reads TGTGCCAGCAGCCAAGTGGGGAACATTCAGTACTTC.

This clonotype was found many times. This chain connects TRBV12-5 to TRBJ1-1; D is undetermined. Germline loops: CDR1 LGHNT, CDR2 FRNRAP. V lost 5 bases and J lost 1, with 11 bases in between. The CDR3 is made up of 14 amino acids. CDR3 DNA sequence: TGTGCTAGTGGTCGTCCCCCGGAGAACACTGAAGCTTTCTTT. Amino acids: CASGRPPENTEAFF.

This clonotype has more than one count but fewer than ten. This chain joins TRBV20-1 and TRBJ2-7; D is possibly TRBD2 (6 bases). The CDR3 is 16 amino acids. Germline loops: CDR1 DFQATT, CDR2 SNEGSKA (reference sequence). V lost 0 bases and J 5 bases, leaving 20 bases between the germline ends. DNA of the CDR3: TGCAGTGCTAGAGATTTTGGGACTCCAGTATACGACGAGCAGTACTTC. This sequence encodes CSARDFGTPVYDEQYF.

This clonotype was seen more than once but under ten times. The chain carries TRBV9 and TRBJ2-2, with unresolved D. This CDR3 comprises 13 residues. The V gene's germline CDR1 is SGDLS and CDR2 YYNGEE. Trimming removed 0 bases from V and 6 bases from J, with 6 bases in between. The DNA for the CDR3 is TGTGCCAGCAGCGTAGGCCACCCCGGGGAGCTGTTTTTT. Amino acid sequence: CASSVGHPGELFF.

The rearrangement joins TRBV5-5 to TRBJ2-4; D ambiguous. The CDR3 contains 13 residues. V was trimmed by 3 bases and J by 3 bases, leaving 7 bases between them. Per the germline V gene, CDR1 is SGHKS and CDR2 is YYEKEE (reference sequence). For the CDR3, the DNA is TGTGCCAGCAGCTCGGACCTCAAAAACATTCAGTACTTC. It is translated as CASSSDLKNIQYF.